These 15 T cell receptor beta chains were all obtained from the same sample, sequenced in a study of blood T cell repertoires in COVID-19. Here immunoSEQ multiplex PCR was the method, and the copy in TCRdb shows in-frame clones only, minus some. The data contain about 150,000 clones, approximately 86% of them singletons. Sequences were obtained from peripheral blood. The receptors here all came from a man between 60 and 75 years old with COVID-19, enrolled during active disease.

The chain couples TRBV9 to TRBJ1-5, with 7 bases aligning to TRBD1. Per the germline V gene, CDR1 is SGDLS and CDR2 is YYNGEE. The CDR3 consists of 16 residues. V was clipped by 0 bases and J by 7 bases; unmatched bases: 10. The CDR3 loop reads CASSVGPTGPNQPQHF. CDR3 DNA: TGTGCCAGCAGCGTAGGACCGACAGGGCCCAACCAGCCCCAGCATTTT.

The CDR3 nucleotides read TGTGCCAGCAGCCAAGATAGGATAGCGGGGGGGCTCAGGGAGACCCAGTACTTC. It translates to CASSQDRIAGGLRETQYF. The chain is built from TRBV3-1 (or the pseudogene TRBV3-2) and TRBJ2-5, with 11 bases that match TRBD2. Germline loops: CDR1 LGHDT, CDR2 YNNKEL (reference sequence). V shed 0 bases, J shed 5 bases, and the junction held 11 bases outside the gene matches. The CDR3 is 18 residues long.

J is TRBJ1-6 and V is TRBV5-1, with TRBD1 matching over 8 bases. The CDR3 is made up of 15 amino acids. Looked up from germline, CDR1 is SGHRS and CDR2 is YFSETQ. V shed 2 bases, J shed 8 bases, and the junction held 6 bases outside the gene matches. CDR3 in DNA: TGCGCCAGCAGCTTAAGGACAGGGCCTGATTCACCCCTCCACTTT. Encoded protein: CASSLRTGPDSPLHF. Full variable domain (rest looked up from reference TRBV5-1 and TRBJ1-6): KAGVTQTPRYLIKTRGQQVTLSCSPISGHRSVSWYQQTPGQGLQFLFEYFSETQRNKGNFPGRFSGRQFSNSRSEMNVSTLELGDSALYLCASSLRTGPDSPLHFGNGTRLTVT.

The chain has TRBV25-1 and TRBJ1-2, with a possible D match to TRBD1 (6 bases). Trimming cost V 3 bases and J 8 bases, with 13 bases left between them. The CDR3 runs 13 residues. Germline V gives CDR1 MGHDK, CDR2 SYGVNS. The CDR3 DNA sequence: TGTGCCAGCAGTGATTTGGGGGCTGAAGGCTACACCTTC. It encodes CASSDLGAEGYTF.

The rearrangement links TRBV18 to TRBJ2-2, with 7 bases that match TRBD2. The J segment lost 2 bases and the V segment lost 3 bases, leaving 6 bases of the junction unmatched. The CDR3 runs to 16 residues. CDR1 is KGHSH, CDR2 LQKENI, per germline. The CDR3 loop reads CASSPTSVLNTGELFF. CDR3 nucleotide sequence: TGTGCCAGCTCACCTACTAGCGTCTTAAACACCGGGGAGCTGTTTTTT.

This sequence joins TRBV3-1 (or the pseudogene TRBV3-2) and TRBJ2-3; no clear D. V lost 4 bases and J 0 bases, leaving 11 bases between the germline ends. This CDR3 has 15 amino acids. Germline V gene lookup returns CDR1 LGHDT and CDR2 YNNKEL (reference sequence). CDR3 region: CASSRAGTSTDTQYF. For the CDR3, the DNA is TGTGCCAGCAGCCGCGCCGGTACTAGCACAGATACGCAGTATTTT.

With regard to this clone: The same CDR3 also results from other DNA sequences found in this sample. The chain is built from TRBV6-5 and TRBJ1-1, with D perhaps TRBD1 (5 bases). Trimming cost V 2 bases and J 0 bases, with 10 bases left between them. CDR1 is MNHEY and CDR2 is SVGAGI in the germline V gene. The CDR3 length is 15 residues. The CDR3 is CASSYSTGMNTEAFF. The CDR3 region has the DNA TGTGCCAGCAGTTACAGCACAGGCATGAACACTGAAGCTTTCTTT.

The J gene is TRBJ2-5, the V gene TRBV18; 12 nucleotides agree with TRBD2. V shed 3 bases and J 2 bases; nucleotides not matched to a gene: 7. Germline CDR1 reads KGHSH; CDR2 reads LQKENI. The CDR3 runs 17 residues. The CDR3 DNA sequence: TGTGCCAGCTCACCTCCCTATGGACTAGCGGGGCAAGAGACCCAGTACTTC. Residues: CASSPPYGLAGQETQYF.

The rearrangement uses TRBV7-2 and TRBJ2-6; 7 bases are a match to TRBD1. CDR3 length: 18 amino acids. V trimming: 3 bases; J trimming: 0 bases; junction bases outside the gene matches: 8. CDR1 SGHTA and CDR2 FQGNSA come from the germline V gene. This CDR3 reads CASSFIRGIFSGANVLTF. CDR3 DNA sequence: TGTGCCAGCAGCTTCATCAGGGGGATCTTCTCTGGGGCCAACGTCCTGACTTTC. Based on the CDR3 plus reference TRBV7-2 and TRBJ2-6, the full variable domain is GAGVSQSPSNKVTEKGKDVELRCDPISGHTALYWYRQSLGQGLEFLIYFQGNSAPDKSGLPSDRFSAERTGGSVSTLTIQRTQQEDSAVYLCASSFIRGIFSGANVLTFGAGSRLTVL.

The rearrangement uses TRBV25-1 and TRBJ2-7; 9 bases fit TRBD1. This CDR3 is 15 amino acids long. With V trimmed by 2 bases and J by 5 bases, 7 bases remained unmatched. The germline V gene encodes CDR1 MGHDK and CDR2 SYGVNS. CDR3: CASSEVTGGDHEQYF. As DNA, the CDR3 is TGTGCCAGCAGTGAAGTGACAGGGGGAGACCACGAGCAGTACTTC.

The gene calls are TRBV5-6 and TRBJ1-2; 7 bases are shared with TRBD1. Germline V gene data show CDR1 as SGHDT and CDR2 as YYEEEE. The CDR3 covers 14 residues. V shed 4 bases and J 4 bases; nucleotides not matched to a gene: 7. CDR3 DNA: TGTGCCAGCAGCACAGGGGTTTACTCCTATGGCTACACCTTC. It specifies CASSTGVYSYGYTF.

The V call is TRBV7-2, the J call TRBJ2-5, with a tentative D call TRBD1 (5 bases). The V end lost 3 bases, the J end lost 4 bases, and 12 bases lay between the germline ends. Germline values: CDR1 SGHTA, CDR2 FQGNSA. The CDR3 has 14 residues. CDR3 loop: CASSFTGRVETQYF. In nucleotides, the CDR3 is TGTGCCAGCAGCTTCACAGGCAGGGTAGAGACCCAGTACTTC. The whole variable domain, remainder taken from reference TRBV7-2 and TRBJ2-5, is GAGVSQSPSNKVTEKGKDVELRCDPISGHTALYWYRQSLGQGLEFLIYFQGNSAPDKSGLPSDRFSAERTGGSVSTLTIQRTQQEDSAVYLCASSFTGRVETQYFGPGTRLLVL.

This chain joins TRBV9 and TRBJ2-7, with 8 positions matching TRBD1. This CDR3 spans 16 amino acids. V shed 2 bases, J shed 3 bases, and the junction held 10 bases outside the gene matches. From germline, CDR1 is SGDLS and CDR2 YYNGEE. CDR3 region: CASSVAPGTGVYEQYF. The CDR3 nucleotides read TGTGCCAGCAGCGTTGCACCCGGGACAGGAGTCTACGAGCAGTACTTC.

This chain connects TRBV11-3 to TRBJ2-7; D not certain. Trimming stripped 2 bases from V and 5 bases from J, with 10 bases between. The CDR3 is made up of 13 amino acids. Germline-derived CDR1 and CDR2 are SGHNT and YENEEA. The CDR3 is CASSLTFSNEQYF. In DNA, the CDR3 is TGTGCCAGCAGCTTAACTTTTTCGAACGAGCAGTACTTC.

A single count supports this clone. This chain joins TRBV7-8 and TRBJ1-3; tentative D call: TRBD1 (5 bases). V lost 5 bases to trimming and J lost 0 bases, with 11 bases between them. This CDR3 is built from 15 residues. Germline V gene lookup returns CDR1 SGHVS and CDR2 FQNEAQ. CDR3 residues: CASSRRQNSGNTIYF. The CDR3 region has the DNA TGTGCCAGCAGCCGACGACAGAACTCTGGAAACACCATATATTTT. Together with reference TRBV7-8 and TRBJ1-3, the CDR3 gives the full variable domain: GAGVSQSPRYKVAKRGQDVALRCDPISGHVSLFWYQQALGQGPEFLTYFQNEAQLDKSGLPSDRFFAERPEGSVSTLKIQRTQQEDSAVYLCASSRRQNSGNTIYFGEGSWLTVV.